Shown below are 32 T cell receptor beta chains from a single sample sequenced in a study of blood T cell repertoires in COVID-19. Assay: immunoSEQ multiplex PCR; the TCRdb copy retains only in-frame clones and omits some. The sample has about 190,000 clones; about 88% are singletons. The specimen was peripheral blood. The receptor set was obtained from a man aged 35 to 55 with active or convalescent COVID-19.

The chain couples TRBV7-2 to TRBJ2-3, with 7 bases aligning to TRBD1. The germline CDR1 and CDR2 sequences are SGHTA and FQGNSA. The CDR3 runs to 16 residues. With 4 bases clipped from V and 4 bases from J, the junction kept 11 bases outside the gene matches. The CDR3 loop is CASSSENTGAADTQYF. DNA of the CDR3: TGTGCCAGCAGCTCAGAAAACACAGGGGCCGCAGATACGCAGTATTTT.

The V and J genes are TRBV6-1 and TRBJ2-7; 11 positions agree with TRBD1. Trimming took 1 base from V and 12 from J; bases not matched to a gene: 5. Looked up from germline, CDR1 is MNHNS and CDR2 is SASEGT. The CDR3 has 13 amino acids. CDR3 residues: CASSEGDRGRPYF. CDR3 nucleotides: TGTGCCAGCAGTGAAGGGGACAGGGGGAGGCCGTACTTC.

CDR3 protein: CSASYGGESTDTQYF. CDR3 nucleotide sequence: TGCAGTGCTAGTTATGGCGGAGAAAGCACAGATACGCAGTATTTT. The rearrangement uses TRBV20-1 and TRBJ2-3; D is ambiguous. Looked up from germline, CDR1 is DFQATT and CDR2 is SNEGSKA (reference sequence). Trimming removed 3 bases from V and 0 bases from J, with 13 bases in between. The CDR3 contains 15 residues.

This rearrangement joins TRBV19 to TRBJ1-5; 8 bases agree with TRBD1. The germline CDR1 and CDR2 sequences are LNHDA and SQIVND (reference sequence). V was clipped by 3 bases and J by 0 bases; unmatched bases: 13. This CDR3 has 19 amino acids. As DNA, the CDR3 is TGTGCCAGTAGTATCAGCCACAGGGGGAAGGGGTATAGCAATCAGCCCCAGCATTTT. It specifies CASSISHRGKGYSNQPQHF.

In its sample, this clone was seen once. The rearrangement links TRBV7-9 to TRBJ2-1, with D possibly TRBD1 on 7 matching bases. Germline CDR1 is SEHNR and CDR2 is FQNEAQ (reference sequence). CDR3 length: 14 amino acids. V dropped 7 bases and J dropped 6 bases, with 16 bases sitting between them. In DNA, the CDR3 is TGTGCCAGCATGATGACAGGGAGGCCCAATGAGCAGTTCTTC. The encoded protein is CASMMTGRPNEQFF.

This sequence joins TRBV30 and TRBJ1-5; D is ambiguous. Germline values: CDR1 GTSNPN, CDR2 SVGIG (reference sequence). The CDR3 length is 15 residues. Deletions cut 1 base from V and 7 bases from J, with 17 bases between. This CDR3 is CAWSAPPSLGQPQHF. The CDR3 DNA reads TGTGCCTGGAGTGCCCCCCCTAGCCTAGGCCAGCCCCAGCATTTT.

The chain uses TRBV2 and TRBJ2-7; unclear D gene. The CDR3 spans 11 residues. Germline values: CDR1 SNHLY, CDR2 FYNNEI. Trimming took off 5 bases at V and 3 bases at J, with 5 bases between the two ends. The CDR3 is CASSQIYEQYF. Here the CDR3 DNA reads TGTGCCAGCAGTCAAATCTACGAGCAGTACTTC.

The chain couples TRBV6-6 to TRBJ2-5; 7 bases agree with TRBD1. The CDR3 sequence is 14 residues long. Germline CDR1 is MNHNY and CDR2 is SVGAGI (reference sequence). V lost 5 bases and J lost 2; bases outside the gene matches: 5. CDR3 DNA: TGTGCCAGCAGTAAGGACAGGCTTCAAGAGACCCAGTACTTC. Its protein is CASSKDRLQETQYF.

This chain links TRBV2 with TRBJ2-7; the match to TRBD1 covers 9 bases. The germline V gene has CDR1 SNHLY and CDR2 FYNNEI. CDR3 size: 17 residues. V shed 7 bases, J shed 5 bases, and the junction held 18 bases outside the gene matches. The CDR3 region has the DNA TGTGCCAGCAACCCGGGACAGGGATTGTACAAAGGGAACGAGCAGTACTTC. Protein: CASNPGQGLYKGNEQYF.

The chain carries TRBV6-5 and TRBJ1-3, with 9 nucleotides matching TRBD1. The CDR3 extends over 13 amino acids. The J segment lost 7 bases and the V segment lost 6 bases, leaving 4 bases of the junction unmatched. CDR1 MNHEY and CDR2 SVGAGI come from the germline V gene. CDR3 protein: CASRGQGWNTIYF. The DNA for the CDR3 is TGTGCCAGCAGGGGACAGGGATGGAACACCATATATTTT.

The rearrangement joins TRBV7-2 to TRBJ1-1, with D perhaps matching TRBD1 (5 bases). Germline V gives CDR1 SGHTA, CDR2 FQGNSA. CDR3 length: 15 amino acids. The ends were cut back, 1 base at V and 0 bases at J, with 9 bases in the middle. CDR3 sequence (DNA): TGTGCCAGCAGCTTAGAGCCAGGGATGAACACTGAAGCTTTCTTT. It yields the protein CASSLEPGMNTEAFF.

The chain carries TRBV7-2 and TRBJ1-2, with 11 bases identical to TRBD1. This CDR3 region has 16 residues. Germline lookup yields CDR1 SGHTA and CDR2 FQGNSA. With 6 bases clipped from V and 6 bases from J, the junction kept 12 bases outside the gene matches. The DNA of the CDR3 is TGTGCCAGCAGTAGACCGTGGGACAGGGGGAACGATGGCTACACCTTC. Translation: CASSRPWDRGNDGYTF.

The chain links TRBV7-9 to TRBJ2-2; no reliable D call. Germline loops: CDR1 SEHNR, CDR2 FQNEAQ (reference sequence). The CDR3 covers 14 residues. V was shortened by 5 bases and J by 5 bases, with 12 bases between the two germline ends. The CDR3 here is CASSETQETGELFF. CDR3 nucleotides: TGTGCCAGCAGCGAAACTCAGGAAACCGGGGAGCTGTTTTTT.

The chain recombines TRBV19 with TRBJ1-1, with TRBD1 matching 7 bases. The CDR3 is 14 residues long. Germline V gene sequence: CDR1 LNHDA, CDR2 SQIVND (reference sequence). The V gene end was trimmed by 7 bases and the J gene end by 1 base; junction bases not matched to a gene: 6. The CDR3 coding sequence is TGTGCCAGTACCAAGGGACAGACGAACACTGAAGCTTTCTTT. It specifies CASTKGQTNTEAFF.

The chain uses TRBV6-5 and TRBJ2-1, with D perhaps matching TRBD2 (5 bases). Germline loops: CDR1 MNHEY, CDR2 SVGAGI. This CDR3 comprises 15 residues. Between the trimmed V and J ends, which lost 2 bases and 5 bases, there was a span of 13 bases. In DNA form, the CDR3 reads TGTGCCAGCAGTTACATCCCGGGGTCCAACAATGAGCAGTTCTTC. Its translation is CASSYIPGSNNEQFF.

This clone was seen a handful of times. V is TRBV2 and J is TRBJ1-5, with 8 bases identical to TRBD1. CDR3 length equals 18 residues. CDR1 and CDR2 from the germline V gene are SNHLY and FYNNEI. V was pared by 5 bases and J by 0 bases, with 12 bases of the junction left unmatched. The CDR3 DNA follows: TGTGCCAGCAGTCCCGGGACAGGAAAACGTTATAGCAATCAGCCCCAGCATTTT. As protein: CASSPGTGKRYSNQPQHF.

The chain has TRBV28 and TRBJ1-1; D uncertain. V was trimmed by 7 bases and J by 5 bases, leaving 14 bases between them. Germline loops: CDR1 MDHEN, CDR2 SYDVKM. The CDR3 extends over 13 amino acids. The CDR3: CASTQRGRTEAFF. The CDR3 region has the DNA TGTGCCAGCACCCAACGGGGAAGGACTGAAGCTTTCTTT.

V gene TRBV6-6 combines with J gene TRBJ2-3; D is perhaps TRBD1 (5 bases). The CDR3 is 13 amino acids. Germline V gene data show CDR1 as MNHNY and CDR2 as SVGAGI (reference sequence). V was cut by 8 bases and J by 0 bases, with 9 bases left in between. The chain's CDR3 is CASETASTDTQYF. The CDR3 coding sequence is TGTGCCAGCGAGACAGCAAGCACAGATACGCAGTATTTT.

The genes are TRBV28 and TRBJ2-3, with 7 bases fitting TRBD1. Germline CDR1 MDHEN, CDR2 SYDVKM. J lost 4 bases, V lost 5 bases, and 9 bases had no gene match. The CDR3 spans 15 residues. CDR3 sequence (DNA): TGTGCCAGCAGTCTACAAATTACAGGGGCAGATACGCAGTATTTT. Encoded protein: CASSLQITGADTQYF.

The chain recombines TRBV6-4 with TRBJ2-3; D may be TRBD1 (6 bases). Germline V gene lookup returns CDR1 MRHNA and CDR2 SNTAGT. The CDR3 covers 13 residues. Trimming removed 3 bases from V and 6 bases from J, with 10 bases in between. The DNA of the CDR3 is TGTGCCAGCAGTGAGTCTAGGGGGGATACGCAGTATTTT. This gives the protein CASSESRGDTQYF.

CDR3 sequence: CASSLRDGFWGAFF. The CDR3 nucleotides are TGTGCCAGCAGTCTCAGGGATGGTTTTTGGGGAGCTTTCTTT. The rearrangement links TRBV28 to TRBJ1-1, with D maybe TRBD1 (5 bases). This CDR3 region has 14 residues. Trimming removed 5 bases from V and 10 bases from J, with 20 bases in between. The germline CDR1 and CDR2 sequences are MDHEN and SYDVKM.

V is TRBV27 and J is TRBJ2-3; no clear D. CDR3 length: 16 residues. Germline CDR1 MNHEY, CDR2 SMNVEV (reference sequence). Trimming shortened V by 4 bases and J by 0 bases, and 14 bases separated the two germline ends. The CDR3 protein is CASSYKARASTDTQYF. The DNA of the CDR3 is TGTGCCAGCAGTTATAAAGCCCGAGCTAGCACAGATACGCAGTATTTT.

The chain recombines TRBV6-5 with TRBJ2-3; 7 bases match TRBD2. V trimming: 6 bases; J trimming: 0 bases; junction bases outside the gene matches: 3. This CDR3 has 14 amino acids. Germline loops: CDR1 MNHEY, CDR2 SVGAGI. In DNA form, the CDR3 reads TGTGCCAGCAGGGGAGGGCAGAGCACAGATACGCAGTATTTT. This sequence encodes CASRGGQSTDTQYF.

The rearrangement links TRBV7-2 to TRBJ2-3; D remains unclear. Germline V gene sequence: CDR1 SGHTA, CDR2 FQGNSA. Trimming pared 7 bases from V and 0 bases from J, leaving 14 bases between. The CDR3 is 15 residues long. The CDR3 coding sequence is TGTGCCAGCATCCCTGCGAGAGTCAGCACAGATACGCAGTATTTT. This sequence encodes CASIPARVSTDTQYF.

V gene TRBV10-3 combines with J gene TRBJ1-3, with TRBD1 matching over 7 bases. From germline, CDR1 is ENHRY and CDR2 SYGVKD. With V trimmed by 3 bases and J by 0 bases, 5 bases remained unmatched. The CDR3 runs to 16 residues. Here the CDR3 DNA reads TGTGCCATCAGTGAAGACAGGGTAATCTCTGGAAACACCATATATTTT. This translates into CAISEDRVISGNTIYF.

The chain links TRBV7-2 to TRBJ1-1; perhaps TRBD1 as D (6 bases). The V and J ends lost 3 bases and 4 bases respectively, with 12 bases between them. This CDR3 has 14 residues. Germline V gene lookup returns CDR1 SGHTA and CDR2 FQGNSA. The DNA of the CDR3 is TGTGCCAGCAGCTTCAGGGGCTCGGGCACTGAAGCTTTCTTT. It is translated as CASSFRGSGTEAFF.

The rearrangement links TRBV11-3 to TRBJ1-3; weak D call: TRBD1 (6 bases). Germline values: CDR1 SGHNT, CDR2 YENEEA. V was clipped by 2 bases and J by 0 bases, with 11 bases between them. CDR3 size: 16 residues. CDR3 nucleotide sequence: TGTGCCAGCAGCTTAAGGGGGGGACTCTCTGGAAACACCATATATTTT. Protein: CASSLRGGLSGNTIYF.

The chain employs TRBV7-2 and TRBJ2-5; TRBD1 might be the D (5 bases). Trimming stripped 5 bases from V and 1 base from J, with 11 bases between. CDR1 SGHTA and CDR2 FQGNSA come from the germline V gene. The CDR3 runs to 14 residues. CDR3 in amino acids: CASSLTGFQETQYF. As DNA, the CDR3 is TGTGCCAGCAGCCTTACAGGCTTCCAAGAGACCCAGTACTTC.

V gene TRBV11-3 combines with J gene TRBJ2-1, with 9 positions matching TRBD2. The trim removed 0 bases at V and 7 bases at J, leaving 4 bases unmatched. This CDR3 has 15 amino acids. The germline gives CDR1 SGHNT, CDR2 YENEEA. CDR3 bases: TGTGCCAGCAGCTTAGAGGGACTAGCCCGAAATGAGCAGTTCTTC. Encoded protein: CASSLEGLARNEQFF.

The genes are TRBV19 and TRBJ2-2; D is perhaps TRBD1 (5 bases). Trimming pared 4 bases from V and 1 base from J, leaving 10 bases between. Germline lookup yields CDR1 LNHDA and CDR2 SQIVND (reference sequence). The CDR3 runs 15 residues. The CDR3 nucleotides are TGTGCCAGTAGTAAGGGGTTGGGGAACACCGGGGAGCTGTTTTTT. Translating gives CASSKGLGNTGELFF.

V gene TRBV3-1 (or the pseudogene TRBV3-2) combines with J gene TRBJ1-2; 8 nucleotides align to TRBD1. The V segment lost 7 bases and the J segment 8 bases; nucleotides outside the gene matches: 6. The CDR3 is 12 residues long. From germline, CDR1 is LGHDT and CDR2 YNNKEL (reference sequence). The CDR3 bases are TGTGCCAGCACCGCAGGGGGCATCGGCTACACCTTC. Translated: CASTAGGIGYTF.

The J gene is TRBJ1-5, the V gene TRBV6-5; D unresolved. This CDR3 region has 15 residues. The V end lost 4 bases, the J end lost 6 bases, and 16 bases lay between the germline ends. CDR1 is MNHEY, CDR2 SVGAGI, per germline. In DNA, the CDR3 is TGTGCCAGCAGTTCATCCGGGCCCGCGGGTCAGCCCCAGCATTTT. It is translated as CASSSSGPAGQPQHF.